The following is a T cell receptor beta chain sequence with its context. No antigen is known for it. The data stem from a study of post-analysis software for immune sequencing data. Findings of the study overall: Elevated frequency relative to controls characterized four to six TRBV segments in patients, TRBV5-6, TRBV5-1 and TRBV20-1 among them.

Germline CDR1 reads DFQATT; CDR2 reads SNEGSKA (reference sequence). This CDR3 has 15 amino acids. The V and J ends lost 3 bases and 2 bases respectively, with 15 bases between them. The TCR beta cDNA libraries carried unique molecular identifiers. Using its own MiXCR run on the PCR reads, TCRdb lists one record per CDR3 protein. The table records roughly 580,000 distinct CDR3 sequences, around 47% of them present only once. The rearrangement uses TRBV20-1 and TRBJ2-3, with a tentative D call TRBD2 (6 bases). The material sequenced was blood. This TCR came from a girl aged 10-17 years with multiple sclerosis. Written as DNA, the CDR3 is TGCAGTGCTAGGGGGACTTGGATAATCACAGATACGCAGTATTTT. It translates to CSARGTWIITDTQYF.